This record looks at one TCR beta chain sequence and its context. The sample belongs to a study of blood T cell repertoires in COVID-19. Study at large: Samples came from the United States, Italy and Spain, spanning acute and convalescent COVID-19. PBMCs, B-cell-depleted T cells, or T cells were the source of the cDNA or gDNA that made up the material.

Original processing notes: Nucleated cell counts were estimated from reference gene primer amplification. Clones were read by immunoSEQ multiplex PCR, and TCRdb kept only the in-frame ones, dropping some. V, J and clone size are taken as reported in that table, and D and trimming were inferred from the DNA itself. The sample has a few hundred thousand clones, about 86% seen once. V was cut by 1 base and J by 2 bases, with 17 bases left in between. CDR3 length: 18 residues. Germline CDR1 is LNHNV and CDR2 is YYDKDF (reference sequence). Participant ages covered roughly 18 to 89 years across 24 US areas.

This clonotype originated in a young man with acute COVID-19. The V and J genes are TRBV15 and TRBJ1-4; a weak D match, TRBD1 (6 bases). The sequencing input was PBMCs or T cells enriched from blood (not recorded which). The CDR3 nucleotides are TGTGCCACCAGCAGAGGGTCCCCTGGACAGACGACTAATGAAAAACTGTTTTTT. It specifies CATSRGSPGQTTNEKLFF.